This passage covers 24 T cell receptor beta chains from one sample sequenced in a study of response to subunit inactivated influenza vaccine. MiXCR was run by TCRdb on the RT-PCR reads, yielding one entry per CDR3 protein. The table records over 750,000 distinct CDR3 sequences, 20% to 25% of them present only once. Sequenced here: PBMCs from blood, sampled 5 to 6 days after vaccination. The receptors originated from a man in his fifties or sixties who received an inactivated influenza vaccine.

The chain employs TRBV4-3 and TRBJ1-1; weak D call: TRBD1 (5 bases). The CDR3 length is 15 residues. Germline loops: CDR1 LGHNA, CDR2 YSLEER. Trimming took off 0 bases at V and 4 bases at J, with 12 bases between the two ends. Written as DNA, the CDR3 is TGCGCCAGCAGCCAAGATGGAGCCGGGGGCACTGAAGCTTTCTTT. This sequence encodes CASSQDGAGGTEAFF.

This chain connects TRBV5-1 to TRBJ2-2, with a tentative D call TRBD2 (5 bases). This CDR3 has 15 amino acids. V lost 3 bases and J lost 0, with 9 bases in between. Germline values: CDR1 SGHRS, CDR2 YFSETQ. The CDR3 is CASSWRPANTGELFF. CDR3 DNA: TGCGCCAGCAGCTGGAGGCCCGCGAACACCGGGGAGCTGTTTTTT.

This sequence joins TRBV7-9 and TRBJ2-5; possible D gene TRBD2, 6 bases. The CDR3 has 14 amino acids. CDR1 is SEHNR and CDR2 is FQNEAQ in the germline V gene (reference sequence). Trimming took 2 bases from V and 5 from J, leaving 12 bases between them. CDR3 in amino acids: CASSLTGVWETQYF. CDR3 coding DNA: TGTGCCAGCAGCTTAACGGGAGTTTGGGAGACCCAGTACTTC.

This clonotype was seen a few times. This sequence joins TRBV4-2 and TRBJ2-2; D may be TRBD2 (6 bases). The CDR3 is 15 residues long. Germline V gives CDR1 LGHNA, CDR2 YNFKEQ. Trimming took 2 bases from V and 6 from J, leaving 13 bases between them. Here the CDR3 DNA reads TGTGCCAGCAGCCAACGTGGAGGGACGGCCGGGGAGCTGTTTTTT. Translating it yields CASSQRGGTAGELFF.

This sequence joins TRBV3-1 and TRBJ2-5; 7 bases fit TRBD2. The CDR3 length is 15 residues. The V segment lost 3 bases and the J segment 3 bases; nucleotides outside the gene matches: 7. The V gene's germline CDR1 is LGHDT and CDR2 YNNKEL (reference sequence). For the CDR3, the DNA is TGTGCCAGCAGCCAGCGGGGGAGCGCGGAAGAGACCCAGTACTTC. It specifies CASSQRGSAEETQYF.

This clonotype was detected only a few times. This rearrangement joins TRBV4-3 to TRBJ2-1, with D perhaps matching TRBD2 (6 bases). This CDR3 has 16 amino acids. Trimming pared 0 bases from V and 0 bases from J, leaving 9 bases between. Germline CDR1 is LGHNA and CDR2 is YSLEER. CDR3 sequence: CASSQDAGSSYNEQFF. For the CDR3, the DNA is TGCGCCAGCAGCCAAGATGCGGGGAGCTCCTACAATGAGCAGTTCTTC.

This clonotype was detected only a few times. This rearrangement joins TRBV11-2 to TRBJ2-1; the D gene is possibly TRBD2 (5 bases). This CDR3 region has 15 residues. V was clipped by 5 bases and J by 4 bases, with 15 bases between them. The germline V gene has CDR1 SGHAT and CDR2 FQNNGV. The CDR3 spells CASSPSPGRYNEQFF. The CDR3 bases are TGTGCCAGCAGCCCTAGTCCGGGAAGATACAATGAGCAGTTCTTC.

The chain joins TRBV4-2 to TRBJ2-1; 11 bases align to TRBD2. The CDR3 has 17 amino acids. V shed 2 bases, J shed 4 bases, and the junction held 7 bases outside the gene matches. Germline CDR1 LGHNA, CDR2 YNFKEQ. CDR3 nucleotide sequence: TGTGCCAGCAGCCAATCTAGCGGGAGGCCCCCTTACAATGAGCAGTTCTTC. Translating gives CASSQSSGRPPYNEQFF.

This clonotype was detected a few times. This chain uses TRBV20-1 with TRBJ2-1, with no clear D. There are 13 residues in the CDR3. Trimming removed 6 bases from V and 4 bases from J, with 13 bases in between. CDR1 DFQATT and CDR2 SNEGSKA come from the germline V gene (reference sequence). In nucleotides, the CDR3 is TGCAGTGCAACGGACCCTCATTACAATGAGCAGTTCTTC. Translation gives CSATDPHYNEQFF.

This clonotype appeared a few times. CDR3 loop: CSAAPLGARTDTQYF. The CDR3 region has the DNA TGCAGTGCTGCACCGCTAGGGGCCCGCACAGATACGCAGTATTTT. V and J are TRBV20-1 and TRBJ2-3; weak D call: TRBD1 (5 bases). The V and J ends lost 5 bases and 1 base respectively, with 16 bases between them. This CDR3 is 15 amino acids long. Per germline, CDR1 DFQATT and CDR2 SNEGSKA (reference sequence).

In its sample, this clonotype was seen a few times. This chain links TRBV5-1 with TRBJ2-3; TRBD2 agrees at 12 bases. The V gene's germline CDR1 is SGHRS and CDR2 YFSETQ. The J segment lost 2 bases and the V segment lost 3 bases, leaving 4 bases of the junction unmatched. The CDR3 extends over 16 amino acids. The CDR3 protein is CASSWRTSGNTDTQYF. In DNA form, the CDR3 reads TGCGCCAGCAGCTGGCGGACTAGCGGGAACACAGATACGCAGTATTTT.

This clonotype occurred a few times. The chain couples TRBV4-3 to TRBJ2-7; the match to TRBD1 covers 7 bases. The V gene end was trimmed by 3 bases and the J gene end by 3 bases; junction bases not matched to a gene: 5. Germline assignment: CDR1 LGHNA and CDR2 YSLEER. The CDR3 is made up of 14 amino acids. The CDR3: CASSHDRDLYEQYF. The CDR3 region has the DNA TGCGCCAGCAGCCACGACAGGGACCTCTACGAGCAGTACTTC.

The genes are TRBV10-2 and TRBJ2-3; 9 positions match TRBD1. Germline values: CDR1 WSHSY, CDR2 SAAADI. The CDR3 has 15 amino acids. Losses at the gene ends were 7 bases for V and 1 base for J; bases not matched to a gene: 6. CDR3 in amino acids: CASKNRGLGTDTQYF. CDR3 coding DNA: TGCGCCAGCAAAAACAGGGGGCTGGGCACAGATACGCAGTATTTT.

The count of this clonotype is one. V gene TRBV18 combines with J gene TRBJ2-1; D may be TRBD2 (6 bases). There are 16 residues in the CDR3. In germline, CDR1 is KGHSH, CDR2 LQKENI. The V end lost 2 bases, the J end lost 10 bases, and 21 bases lay between the germline ends. For the CDR3, the DNA is TGTGCCAGCTCACCATCCTCGCGGGGACCACTTGGGGAGCAGTTCTTC. It is translated as CASSPSSRGPLGEQFF.

The chain combines TRBV7-9 with TRBJ1-2; possible D gene TRBD1, 6 bases. CDR3 size: 13 residues. V shed 5 bases and J shed 5 bases, with 12 bases lying between them. Germline-derived CDR1 and CDR2 are SEHNR and FQNEAQ (reference sequence). CDR3 loop: CASSRDNYYGYTF. The CDR3 nucleotides are TGTGCCAGCAGCCGGGACAACTATTATGGCTACACCTTC.

The sample holds a few counts of this clonotype. CDR3 protein: CASRLTGAPYNEQFF. The CDR3 DNA reads TGTGCCAGCAGATTAACGGGAGCCCCTTACAATGAGCAGTTCTTC. V usage is TRBV6-2 or TRBV6-3 and J usage is TRBJ2-1; maybe TRBD2 (6 bases). Trimming shortened V by 6 bases and J by 4 bases, and 16 bases separated the two germline ends. This CDR3 is 15 amino acids long. Germline V gene sequence: CDR1 MNHEY, CDR2 SVGEGT.

This clonotype has just a few counts. The chain is built from TRBV12-3 or TRBV12-4 and TRBJ2-3; D is unclear. Trimming left V 10 bases short and J 2 bases short, with 13 bases between. The CDR3 runs to 13 residues. Here the CDR3 reads CATLPRYTDTQYF. CDR3 nucleotide sequence: TGTGCCACCCTTCCCAGGTACACAGATACGCAGTATTTT.

This rearrangement joins TRBV27 to TRBJ2-4, with 9 bases matching TRBD2. The CDR3 extends over 14 amino acids. Germline CDR1 and CDR2: MNHEY and SMNVEV (reference sequence). V was pared by 8 bases and J by 7 bases, with 9 bases of the junction left unmatched. The CDR3 reads CASSPGLAGNIQYF. The CDR3 nucleotides are TGTGCCAGCTCTCCGGGACTAGCTGGGAACATTCAGTACTTC.

This chain uses TRBV20-1 with TRBJ2-3, with 9 bases identical to TRBD2. This CDR3 is 14 amino acids long. CDR1 DFQATT and CDR2 SNEGSKA come from the germline V gene (reference sequence). V gave up 3 bases and J gave up 4 bases; unmatched junction bases: 5. CDR3 protein: CSARTSGAPDTQYF. As DNA, the CDR3 is TGCAGTGCTAGGACTAGCGGAGCCCCAGATACGCAGTATTTT.

This clonotype was detected a few times. The rearrangement joins TRBV7-2 to TRBJ2-1; the match to TRBD2 covers 9 bases. The germline gives CDR1 SGHTA, CDR2 FQGNSA. The CDR3 has 15 residues. V dropped 3 bases and J dropped 8; count of bases not matched to a gene: 8. CDR3 sequence: CASSFRRGGFDEQFF. In DNA form, the CDR3 reads TGTGCCAGCAGCTTTCGGCGGGGGGGCTTCGATGAGCAGTTCTTC. Filled out from reference TRBV7-2 and TRBJ2-1, the complete variable domain reads GAGVSQSPSNKVTEKGKDVELRCDPISGHTALYWYRQSLGQGLEFLIYFQGNSAPDKSGLPSDRFSAERTGGSVSTLTIQRTQQEDSAVYLCASSFRRGGFDEQFFGPGTRLTVL.

This clonotype has only a few counts. This chain connects TRBV7-9 to TRBJ2-3; no clear D. Trimming cost V 1 base and J 6 bases, with 8 bases left between them. The CDR3 covers 13 residues. The germline CDR1 and CDR2 sequences are SEHNR and FQNEAQ (reference sequence). CDR3 nucleotide sequence: TGTGCCAGCAGCTTAGTAGGGTCCGATACGCAGTATTTT. Translating gives CASSLVGSDTQYF.

In the case of this clonotype: A clone one base away is much larger, so this may be a read error. This chain links TRBV12-3 or TRBV12-4 with TRBJ2-1, with D perhaps TRBD1 or TRBD2 (5 bases each). The ends were cut back, 4 bases at V and 3 bases at J, with 16 bases in the middle. This CDR3 region has 16 residues. The DNA of the CDR3 is TGTGCCAGCAGTTCCCCCGGGGCCGCCAGCTACAATGAGCAGTTCTTC. It codes for CASSSPGAASYNEQFF.

This clonotype has only a few counts. The CDR3 sequence: CASSYGRSSGEEETQYF. The CDR3 region has the DNA TGTGCCAGCAGTTATGGGAGATCGAGCGGGGAAGAAGAGACCCAGTACTTC. The chain has TRBV6-2 or TRBV6-3 and TRBJ2-5, with 7 bases matching TRBD2. V dropped 3 bases and J dropped 3; count of bases not matched to a gene: 13. The CDR3 has 17 residues. CDR1 is MNHEY and CDR2 is SVGEGT in the germline V gene.

The sample holds a few counts of this clonotype. The chain couples TRBV7-3 to TRBJ2-1; 7 nucleotides agree with TRBD2. Germline CDR1 and CDR2: SGHTA and FQGTGA. V dropped 4 bases and J dropped 5; count of bases not matched to a gene: 17. There are 18 residues in the CDR3. CDR3: CASSSRGGLSGAHNEQFF. CDR3 DNA sequence: TGTGCCAGCAGCTCCCGGGGTGGGTTGAGCGGGGCTCACAATGAGCAGTTCTTC.